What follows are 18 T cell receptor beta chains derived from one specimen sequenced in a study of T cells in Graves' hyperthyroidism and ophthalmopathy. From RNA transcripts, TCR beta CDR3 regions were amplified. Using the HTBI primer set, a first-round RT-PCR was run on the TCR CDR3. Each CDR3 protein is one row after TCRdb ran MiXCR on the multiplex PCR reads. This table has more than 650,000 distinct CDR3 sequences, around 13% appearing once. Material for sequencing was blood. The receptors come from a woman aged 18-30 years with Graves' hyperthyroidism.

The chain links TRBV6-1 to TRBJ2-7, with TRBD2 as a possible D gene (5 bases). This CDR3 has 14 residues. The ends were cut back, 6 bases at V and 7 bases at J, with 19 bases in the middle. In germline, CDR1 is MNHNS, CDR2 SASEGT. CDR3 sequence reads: CASRADGNTGEQYF. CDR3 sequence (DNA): TGTGCCAGCAGAGCGGACGGGAACACCGGGGAGCAGTACTTC.

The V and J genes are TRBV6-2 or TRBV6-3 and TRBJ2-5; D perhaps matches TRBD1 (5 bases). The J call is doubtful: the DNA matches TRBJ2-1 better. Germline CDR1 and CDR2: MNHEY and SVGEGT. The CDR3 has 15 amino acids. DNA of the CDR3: TGTGCCAGCAGTTACTCAGTTCAGGGTACGAAGACCCAGTTCTTC. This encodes CASSYSVQGTKTQFF.

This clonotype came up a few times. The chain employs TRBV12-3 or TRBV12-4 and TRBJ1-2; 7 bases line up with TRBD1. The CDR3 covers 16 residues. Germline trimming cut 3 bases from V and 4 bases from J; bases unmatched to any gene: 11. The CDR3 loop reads CASSFEYRGPAYGYTF. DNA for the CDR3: TGTGCCAGCAGTTTTGAATACAGGGGCCCAGCCTATGGCTACACCTTC.

DNA for the CDR3: TGTGCCAGCAGCGTAGCCCCCTCTCAACAGGGGGGATCCTCTGAAGCTTTCTTT. Translation gives CASSVAPSQQGGSSEAFF. V is TRBV9 and J is TRBJ1-1, with 8 bases identical to TRBD1. The V gene's germline CDR1 is SGDLS and CDR2 YYNGEE. CDR3 length: 18 residues. V trimming: 0 bases; J trimming: 6 bases; junction bases outside the gene matches: 16.

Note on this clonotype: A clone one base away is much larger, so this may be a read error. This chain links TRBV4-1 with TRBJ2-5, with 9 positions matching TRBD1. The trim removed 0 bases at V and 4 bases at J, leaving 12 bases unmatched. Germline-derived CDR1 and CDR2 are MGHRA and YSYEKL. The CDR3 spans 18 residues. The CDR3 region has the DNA TGCGCCAGCAGCCAAGATCCCCGGACAGGGGAAGCGGGAGAGACCCAGTACTTC. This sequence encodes CASSQDPRTGEAGETQYF.

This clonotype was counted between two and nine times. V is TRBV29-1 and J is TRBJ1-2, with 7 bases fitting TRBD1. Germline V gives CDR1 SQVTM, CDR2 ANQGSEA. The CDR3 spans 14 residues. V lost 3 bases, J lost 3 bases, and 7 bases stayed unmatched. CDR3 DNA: TGCAGCGTTGATCCCCTACAGGGGCACTATGGCTACACCTTC. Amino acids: CSVDPLQGHYGYTF.

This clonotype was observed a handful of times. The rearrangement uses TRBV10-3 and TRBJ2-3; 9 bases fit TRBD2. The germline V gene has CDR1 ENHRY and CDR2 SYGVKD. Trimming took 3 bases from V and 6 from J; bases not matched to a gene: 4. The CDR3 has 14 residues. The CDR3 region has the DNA TGTGCCATCAGTGATTCGCGGGAGGGTGATACGCAGTATTTT. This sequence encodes CAISDSREGDTQYF.

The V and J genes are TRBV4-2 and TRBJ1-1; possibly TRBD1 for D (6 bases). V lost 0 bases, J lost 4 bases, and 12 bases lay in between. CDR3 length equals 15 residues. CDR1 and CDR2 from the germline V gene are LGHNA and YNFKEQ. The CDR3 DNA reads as TGTGCCAGCAGCCAAGATCGCAGGGGCCGCACTGAAGCTTTCTTT. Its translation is CASSQDRRGRTEAFF.

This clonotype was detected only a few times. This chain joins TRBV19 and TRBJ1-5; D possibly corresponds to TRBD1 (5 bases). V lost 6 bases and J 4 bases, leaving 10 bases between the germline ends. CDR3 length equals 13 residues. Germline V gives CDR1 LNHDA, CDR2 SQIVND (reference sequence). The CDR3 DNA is TGTGCCAGTAGCGGCAGGGCTAATCAGCCCCAGCATTTT. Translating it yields CASSGRANQPQHF.

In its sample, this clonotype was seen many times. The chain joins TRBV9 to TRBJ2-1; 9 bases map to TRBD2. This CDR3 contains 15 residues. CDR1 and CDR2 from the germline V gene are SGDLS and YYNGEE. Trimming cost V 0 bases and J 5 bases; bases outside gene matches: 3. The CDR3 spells CASSVVAGADNEQFF. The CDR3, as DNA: TGTGCCAGCAGCGTAGTAGCGGGAGCCGACAATGAGCAGTTCTTC.

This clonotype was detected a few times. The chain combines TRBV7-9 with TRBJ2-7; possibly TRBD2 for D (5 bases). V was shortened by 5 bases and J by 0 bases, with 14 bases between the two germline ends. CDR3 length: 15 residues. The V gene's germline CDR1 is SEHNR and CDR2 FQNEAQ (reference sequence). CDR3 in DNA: TGTGCCAGCAGCCCGGCCGAGGGTTCCTCCTACGAGCAGTACTTC. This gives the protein CASSPAEGSSYEQYF. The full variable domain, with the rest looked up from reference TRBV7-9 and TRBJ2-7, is DTGVSQNPRHKITKRGQNVTFRCDPISEHNRLYWYRQTLGQGPEFLTYFQNEAQLEKSRLLSDRFSAERPKGSFSTLEIQRTEQGDSAMYLCASSPAEGSSYEQYFGPGTRLTVT.

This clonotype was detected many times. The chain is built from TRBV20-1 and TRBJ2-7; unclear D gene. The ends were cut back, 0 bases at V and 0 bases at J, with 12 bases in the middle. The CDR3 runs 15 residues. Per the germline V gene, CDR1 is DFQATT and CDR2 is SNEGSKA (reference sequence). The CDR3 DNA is TGCAGTGCTAGAGATCAGGTCAGGAGCTCCTACGAGCAGTACTTC. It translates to CSARDQVRSSYEQYF.

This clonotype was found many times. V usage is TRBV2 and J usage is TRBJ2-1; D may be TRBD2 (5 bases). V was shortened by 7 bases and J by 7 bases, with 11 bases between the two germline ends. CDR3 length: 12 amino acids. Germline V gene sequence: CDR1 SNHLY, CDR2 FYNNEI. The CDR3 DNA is TGTGCCAGCACTATGGAGGTGAATGAGCAGTTCTTC. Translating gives CASTMEVNEQFF.

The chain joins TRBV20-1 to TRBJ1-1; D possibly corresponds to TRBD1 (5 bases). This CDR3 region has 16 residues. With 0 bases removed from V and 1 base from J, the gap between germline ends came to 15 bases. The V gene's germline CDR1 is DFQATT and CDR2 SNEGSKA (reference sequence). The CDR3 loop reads CSARDTRGVGNTEAFF. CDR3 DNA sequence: TGCAGTGCTAGAGATACAAGGGGCGTTGGGAACACTGAAGCTTTCTTT.

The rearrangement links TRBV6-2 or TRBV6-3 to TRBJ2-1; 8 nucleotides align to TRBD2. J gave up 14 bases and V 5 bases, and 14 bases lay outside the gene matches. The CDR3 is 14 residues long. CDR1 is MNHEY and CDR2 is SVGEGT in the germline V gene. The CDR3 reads CASSPLSFSGNEFF. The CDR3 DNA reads TGTGCCAGCAGTCCCTTAAGTTTTAGCGGGAATGAGTTCTTC.

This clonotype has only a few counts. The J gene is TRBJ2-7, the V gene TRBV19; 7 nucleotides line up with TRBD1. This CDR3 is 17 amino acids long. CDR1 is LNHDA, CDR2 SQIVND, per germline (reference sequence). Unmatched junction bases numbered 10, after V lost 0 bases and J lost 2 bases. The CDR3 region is CASSIDLGQAQTYEQYF. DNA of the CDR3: TGTGCCAGTAGTATAGACCTTGGACAGGCGCAAACCTACGAGCAGTACTTC.

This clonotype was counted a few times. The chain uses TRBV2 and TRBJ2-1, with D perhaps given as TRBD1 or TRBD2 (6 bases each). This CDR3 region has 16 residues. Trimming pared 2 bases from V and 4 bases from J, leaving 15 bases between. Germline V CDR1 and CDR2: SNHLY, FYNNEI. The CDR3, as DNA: TGTGCCAGCAGTGAACCCCTCAGGGGACTGTACAATGAGCAGTTCTTC. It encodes CASSEPLRGLYNEQFF.

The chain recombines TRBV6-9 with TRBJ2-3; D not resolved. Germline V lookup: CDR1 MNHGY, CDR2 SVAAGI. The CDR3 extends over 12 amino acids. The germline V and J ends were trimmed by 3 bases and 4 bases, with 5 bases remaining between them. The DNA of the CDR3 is TGTGCCAGCAGTTACAACGCAGATACGCAGTATTTT. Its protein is CASSYNADTQYF.